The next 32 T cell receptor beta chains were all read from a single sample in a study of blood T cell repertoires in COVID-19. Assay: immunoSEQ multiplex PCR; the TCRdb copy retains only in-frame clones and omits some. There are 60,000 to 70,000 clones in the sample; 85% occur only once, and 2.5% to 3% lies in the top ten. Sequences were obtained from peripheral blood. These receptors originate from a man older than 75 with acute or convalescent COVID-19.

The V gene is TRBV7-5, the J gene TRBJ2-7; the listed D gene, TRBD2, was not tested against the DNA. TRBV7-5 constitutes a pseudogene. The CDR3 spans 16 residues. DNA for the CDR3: TGTGTCAGAAGCTTAGCAGGCGGGCGGGAGCGTTACGAGCAGTACTTC. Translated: CVRSLAGGRERYEQYF.

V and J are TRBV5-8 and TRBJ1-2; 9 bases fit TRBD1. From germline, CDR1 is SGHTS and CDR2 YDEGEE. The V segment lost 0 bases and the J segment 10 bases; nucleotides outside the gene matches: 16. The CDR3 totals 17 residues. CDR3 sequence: CASSLAAWDRERSAYTF. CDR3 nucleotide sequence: TGTGCCAGCAGCTTGGCCGCCTGGGACAGGGAAAGAAGTGCCTACACCTTC. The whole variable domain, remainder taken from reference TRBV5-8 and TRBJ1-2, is EAGVTQSPTHLIKTRGQQATLRCSPISGHTSVYWYQQALGLGLQFLLWYDEGEERNRGNFPPRFSGRQFPNYSSELNVNALELEDSALYLCASSLAAWDRERSAYTFGSGTRLTVV.

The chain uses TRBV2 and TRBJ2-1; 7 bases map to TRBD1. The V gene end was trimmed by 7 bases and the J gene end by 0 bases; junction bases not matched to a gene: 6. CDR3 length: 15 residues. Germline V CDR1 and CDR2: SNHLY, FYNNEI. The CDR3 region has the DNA TGTGCCAGCACTAAACAGGGGAGCTCCTACAATGAGCAGTTCTTC. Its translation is CASTKQGSSYNEQFF.

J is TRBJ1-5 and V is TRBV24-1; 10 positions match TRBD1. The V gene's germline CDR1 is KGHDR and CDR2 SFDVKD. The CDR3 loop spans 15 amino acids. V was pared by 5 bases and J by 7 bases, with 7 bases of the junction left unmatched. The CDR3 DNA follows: TGTGCCACCAGTGCCCCGACAGGGGGCATCCAGCCCCAGCATTTT. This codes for CATSAPTGGIQPQHF.

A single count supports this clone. The CDR3 DNA reads as TGCGCCAGCAGCCCTACAGGGAGATTGAACACTGAAGCTTTCTTT. This sequence encodes CASSPTGRLNTEAFF. This sequence joins TRBV5-1 and TRBJ1-1; a possible D gene is TRBD1 (6 bases). This CDR3 spans 15 amino acids. Trimming stripped 4 bases from V and 0 bases from J, with 13 bases between. Germline CDR1 reads SGHRS; CDR2 reads YFSETQ.

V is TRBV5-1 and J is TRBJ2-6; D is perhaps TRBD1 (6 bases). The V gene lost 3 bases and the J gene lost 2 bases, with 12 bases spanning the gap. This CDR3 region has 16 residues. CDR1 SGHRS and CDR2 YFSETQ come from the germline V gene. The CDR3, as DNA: TGCGCCAGCAGCTCCCGGCCAGGGGCTGGGGCCAACGTCCTGACTTTC. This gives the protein CASSSRPGAGANVLTF.

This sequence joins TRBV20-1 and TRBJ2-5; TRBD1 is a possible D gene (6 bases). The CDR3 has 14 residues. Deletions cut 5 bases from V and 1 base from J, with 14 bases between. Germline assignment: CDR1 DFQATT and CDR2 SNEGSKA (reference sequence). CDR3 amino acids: CSACDRLSQETQYF. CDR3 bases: TGCAGTGCTTGTGACAGGTTGAGCCAAGAGACCCAGTACTTC.

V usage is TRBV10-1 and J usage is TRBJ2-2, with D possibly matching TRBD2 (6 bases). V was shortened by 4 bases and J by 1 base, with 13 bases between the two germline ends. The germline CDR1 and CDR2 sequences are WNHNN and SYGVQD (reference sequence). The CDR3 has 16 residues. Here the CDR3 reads CASSGVWTMNTGELFF. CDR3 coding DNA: TGCGCCAGCAGTGGGGTCTGGACTATGAACACCGGGGAGCTGTTTTTT.

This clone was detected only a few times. The CDR3 DNA reads TGTGCCAGTAATTCACAGGGAAACACCATATATTTT. This encodes CASNSQGNTIYF. This chain links TRBV19 with TRBJ1-3; the D is unclear. The V gene's germline CDR1 is LNHDA and CDR2 SQIVND (reference sequence). V was pared by 7 bases and J by 4 bases, with 8 bases between. The CDR3 loop spans 12 amino acids.

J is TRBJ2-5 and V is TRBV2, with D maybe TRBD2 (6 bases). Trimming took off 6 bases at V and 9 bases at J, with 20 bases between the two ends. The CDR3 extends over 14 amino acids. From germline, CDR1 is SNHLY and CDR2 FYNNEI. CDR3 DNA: TGTGCCAGCAGGGGGGACTCACCGGCGGGTGCCCAGTACTTC. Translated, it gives CASRGDSPAGAQYF.

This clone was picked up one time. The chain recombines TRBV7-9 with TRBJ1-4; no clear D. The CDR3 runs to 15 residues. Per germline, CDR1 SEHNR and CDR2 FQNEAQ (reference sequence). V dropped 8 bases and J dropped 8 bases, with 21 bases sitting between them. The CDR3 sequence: CASLRSGLSDEKLFF. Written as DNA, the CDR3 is TGTGCCAGCTTGCGTTCGGGGTTATCAGACGAAAAACTGTTTTTT.

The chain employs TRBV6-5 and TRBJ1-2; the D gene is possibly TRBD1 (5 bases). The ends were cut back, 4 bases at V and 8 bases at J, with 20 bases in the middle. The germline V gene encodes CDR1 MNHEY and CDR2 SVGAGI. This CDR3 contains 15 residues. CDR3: CASSSLSSRRGGYTF. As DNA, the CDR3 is TGTGCCAGCAGTTCGCTCTCCAGCCGCCGGGGGGGCTACACCTTC.

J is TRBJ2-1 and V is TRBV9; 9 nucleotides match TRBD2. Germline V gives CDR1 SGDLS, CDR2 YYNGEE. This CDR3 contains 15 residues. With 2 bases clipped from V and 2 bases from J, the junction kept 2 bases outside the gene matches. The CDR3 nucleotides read TGTGCCAGCAGCGTTGTAGCGGGAGCCTACAATGAGCAGTTCTTC. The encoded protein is CASSVVAGAYNEQFF.

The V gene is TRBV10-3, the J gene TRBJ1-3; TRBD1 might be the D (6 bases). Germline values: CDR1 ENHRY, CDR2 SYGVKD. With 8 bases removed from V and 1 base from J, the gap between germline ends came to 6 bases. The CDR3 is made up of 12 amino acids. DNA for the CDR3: TGTGCCATCCAGGGGTCTGGAAACACCATATATTTT. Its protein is CAIQGSGNTIYF.

The CDR3, as DNA: TGTGCCAGCAGCTCCCTCGGACTAGCGACGAAACGGGATACGCAGTATTTT. Residues: CASSSLGLATKRDTQYF. This chain uses TRBV7-2 with TRBJ2-3, with 9 bases lining up with TRBD2. There are 17 residues in the CDR3. V gave up 4 bases and J gave up 6 bases; unmatched junction bases: 14. The germline gives CDR1 SGHTA, CDR2 FQGNSA.

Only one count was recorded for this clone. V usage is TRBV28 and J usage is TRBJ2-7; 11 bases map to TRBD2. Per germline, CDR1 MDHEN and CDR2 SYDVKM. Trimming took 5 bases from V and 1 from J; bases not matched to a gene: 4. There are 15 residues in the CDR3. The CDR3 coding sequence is TGTGCCAGCAGTACTCTAGCGGGAGGATCCTACGAGCAGTACTTC. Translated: CASSTLAGGSYEQYF.

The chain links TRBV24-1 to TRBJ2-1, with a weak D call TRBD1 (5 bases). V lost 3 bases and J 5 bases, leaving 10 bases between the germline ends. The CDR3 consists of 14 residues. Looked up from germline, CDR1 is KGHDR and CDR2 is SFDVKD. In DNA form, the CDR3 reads TGTGCCACCAGTGATCGGCAGGGTAACAATGAGCAGTTCTTC. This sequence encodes CATSDRQGNNEQFF.

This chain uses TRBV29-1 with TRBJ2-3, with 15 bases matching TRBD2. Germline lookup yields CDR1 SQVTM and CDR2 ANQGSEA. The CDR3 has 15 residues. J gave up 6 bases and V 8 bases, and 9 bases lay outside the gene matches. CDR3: CSFGLAGGPGDTQYF. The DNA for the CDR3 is TGCAGCTTCGGACTAGCGGGAGGGCCCGGGGATACGCAGTATTTT.

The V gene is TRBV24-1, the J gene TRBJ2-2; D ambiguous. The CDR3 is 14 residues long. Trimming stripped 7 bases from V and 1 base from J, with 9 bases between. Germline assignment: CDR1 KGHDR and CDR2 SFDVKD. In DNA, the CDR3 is TGTGCCACCAGAGGTCCGGGGAACACCGGGGAGCTGTTTTTT. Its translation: CATRGPGNTGELFF.

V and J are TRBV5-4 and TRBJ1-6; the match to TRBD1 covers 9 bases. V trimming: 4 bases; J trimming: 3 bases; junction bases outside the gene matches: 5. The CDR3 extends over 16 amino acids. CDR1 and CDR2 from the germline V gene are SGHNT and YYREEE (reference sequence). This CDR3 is CASSEGQGYYNSPLHF. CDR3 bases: TGTGCCAGCAGCGAGGGACAGGGATACTATAATTCACCCCTCCACTTT.

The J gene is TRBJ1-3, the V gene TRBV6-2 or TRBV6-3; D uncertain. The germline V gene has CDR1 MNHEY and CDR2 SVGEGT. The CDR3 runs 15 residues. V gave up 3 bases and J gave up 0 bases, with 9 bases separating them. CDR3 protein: CASSYRRDSGNTIYF. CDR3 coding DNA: TGTGCCAGCAGTTATCGGCGGGACTCTGGAAACACCATATATTTT.

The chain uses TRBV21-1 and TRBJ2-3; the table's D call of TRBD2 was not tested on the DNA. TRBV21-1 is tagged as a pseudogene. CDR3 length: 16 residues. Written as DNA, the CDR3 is TGTGCCAGCAGCAAACGGGCGGGAGTTAGCACAGATACGCAGTATTTT. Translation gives CASSKRAGVSTDTQYF.

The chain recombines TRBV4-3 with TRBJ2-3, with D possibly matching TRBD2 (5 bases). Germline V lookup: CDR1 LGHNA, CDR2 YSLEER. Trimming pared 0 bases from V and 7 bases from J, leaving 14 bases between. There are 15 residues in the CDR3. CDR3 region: CASSQDLGEGNTQYF. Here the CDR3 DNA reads TGCGCCAGCAGCCAAGATCTCGGGGAAGGGAATACGCAGTATTTT.

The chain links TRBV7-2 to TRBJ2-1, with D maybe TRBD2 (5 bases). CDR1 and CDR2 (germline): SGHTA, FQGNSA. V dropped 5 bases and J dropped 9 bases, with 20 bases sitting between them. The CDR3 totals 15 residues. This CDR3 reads CASSLRGPYVPEQFF. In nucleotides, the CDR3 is TGTGCCAGCAGCCTCAGAGGGCCCTACGTGCCTGAGCAGTTCTTC.

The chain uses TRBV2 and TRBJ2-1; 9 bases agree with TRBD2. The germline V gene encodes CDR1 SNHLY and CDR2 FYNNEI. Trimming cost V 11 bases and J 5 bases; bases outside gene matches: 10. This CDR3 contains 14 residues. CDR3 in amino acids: CADGRREGHNEQFF. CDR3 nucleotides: TGTGCCGACGGGAGGCGGGAGGGACACAATGAGCAGTTCTTC.

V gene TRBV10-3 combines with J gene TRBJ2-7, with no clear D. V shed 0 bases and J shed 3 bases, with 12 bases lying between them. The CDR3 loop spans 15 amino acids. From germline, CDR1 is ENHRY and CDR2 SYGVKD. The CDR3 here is CAISESYSPYYEQYF. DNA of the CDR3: TGTGCCATCAGTGAGTCTTACTCCCCATACTACGAGCAGTACTTC.

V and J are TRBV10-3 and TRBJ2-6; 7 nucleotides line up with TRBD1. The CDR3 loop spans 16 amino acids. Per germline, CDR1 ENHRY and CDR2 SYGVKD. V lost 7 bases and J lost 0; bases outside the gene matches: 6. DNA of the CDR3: TGTGCCATCAACGGACAGGTAAACTCTGGGGCCAACGTCCTGACTTTC. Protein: CAINGQVNSGANVLTF.

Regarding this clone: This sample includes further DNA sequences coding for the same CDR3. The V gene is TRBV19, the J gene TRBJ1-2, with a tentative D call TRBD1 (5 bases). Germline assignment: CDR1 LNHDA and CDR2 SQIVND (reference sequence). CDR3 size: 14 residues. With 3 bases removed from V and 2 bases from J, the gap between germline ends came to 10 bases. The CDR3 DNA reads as TGTGCCAGTAGTATTACAGGCACCAACTATGGCTACACCTTC. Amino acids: CASSITGTNYGYTF.

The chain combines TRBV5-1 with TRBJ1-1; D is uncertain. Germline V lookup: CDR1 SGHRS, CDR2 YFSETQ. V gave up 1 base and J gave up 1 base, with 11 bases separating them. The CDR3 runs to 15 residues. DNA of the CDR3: TGCGCCAGCAGCTTGATTCCGGGTGGGAACACTGAAGCTTTCTTT. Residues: CASSLIPGGNTEAFF.

CDR3 coding DNA: TGTGCCTCCTGGGGCGGGAGCGGGAGGGCCGAAGAGCAGTACTTC. It codes for CASWGGSGRAEEQYF. The rearrangement links TRBV10-3 to TRBJ2-7, with 10 bases lining up with TRBD2. The J segment lost 7 bases and the V segment lost 11 bases, leaving 17 bases of the junction unmatched. Germline loops: CDR1 ENHRY, CDR2 SYGVKD. The CDR3 sequence is 15 residues long.

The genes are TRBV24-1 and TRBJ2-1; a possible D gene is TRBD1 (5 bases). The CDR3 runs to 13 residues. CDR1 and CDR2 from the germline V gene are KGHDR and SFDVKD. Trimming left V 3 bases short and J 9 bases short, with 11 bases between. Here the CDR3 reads CATSDPPGSEQFF. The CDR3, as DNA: TGTGCCACCAGTGATCCCCCAGGGTCTGAGCAGTTCTTC.

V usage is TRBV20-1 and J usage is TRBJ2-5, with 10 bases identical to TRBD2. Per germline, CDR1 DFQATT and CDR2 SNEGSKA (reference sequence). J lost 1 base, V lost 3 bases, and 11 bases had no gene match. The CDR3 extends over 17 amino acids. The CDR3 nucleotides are TGCAGTGCTAGTGGACTAGCGGCCGGACTTATCCAAGAGACCCAGTACTTC. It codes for CSASGLAAGLIQETQYF.